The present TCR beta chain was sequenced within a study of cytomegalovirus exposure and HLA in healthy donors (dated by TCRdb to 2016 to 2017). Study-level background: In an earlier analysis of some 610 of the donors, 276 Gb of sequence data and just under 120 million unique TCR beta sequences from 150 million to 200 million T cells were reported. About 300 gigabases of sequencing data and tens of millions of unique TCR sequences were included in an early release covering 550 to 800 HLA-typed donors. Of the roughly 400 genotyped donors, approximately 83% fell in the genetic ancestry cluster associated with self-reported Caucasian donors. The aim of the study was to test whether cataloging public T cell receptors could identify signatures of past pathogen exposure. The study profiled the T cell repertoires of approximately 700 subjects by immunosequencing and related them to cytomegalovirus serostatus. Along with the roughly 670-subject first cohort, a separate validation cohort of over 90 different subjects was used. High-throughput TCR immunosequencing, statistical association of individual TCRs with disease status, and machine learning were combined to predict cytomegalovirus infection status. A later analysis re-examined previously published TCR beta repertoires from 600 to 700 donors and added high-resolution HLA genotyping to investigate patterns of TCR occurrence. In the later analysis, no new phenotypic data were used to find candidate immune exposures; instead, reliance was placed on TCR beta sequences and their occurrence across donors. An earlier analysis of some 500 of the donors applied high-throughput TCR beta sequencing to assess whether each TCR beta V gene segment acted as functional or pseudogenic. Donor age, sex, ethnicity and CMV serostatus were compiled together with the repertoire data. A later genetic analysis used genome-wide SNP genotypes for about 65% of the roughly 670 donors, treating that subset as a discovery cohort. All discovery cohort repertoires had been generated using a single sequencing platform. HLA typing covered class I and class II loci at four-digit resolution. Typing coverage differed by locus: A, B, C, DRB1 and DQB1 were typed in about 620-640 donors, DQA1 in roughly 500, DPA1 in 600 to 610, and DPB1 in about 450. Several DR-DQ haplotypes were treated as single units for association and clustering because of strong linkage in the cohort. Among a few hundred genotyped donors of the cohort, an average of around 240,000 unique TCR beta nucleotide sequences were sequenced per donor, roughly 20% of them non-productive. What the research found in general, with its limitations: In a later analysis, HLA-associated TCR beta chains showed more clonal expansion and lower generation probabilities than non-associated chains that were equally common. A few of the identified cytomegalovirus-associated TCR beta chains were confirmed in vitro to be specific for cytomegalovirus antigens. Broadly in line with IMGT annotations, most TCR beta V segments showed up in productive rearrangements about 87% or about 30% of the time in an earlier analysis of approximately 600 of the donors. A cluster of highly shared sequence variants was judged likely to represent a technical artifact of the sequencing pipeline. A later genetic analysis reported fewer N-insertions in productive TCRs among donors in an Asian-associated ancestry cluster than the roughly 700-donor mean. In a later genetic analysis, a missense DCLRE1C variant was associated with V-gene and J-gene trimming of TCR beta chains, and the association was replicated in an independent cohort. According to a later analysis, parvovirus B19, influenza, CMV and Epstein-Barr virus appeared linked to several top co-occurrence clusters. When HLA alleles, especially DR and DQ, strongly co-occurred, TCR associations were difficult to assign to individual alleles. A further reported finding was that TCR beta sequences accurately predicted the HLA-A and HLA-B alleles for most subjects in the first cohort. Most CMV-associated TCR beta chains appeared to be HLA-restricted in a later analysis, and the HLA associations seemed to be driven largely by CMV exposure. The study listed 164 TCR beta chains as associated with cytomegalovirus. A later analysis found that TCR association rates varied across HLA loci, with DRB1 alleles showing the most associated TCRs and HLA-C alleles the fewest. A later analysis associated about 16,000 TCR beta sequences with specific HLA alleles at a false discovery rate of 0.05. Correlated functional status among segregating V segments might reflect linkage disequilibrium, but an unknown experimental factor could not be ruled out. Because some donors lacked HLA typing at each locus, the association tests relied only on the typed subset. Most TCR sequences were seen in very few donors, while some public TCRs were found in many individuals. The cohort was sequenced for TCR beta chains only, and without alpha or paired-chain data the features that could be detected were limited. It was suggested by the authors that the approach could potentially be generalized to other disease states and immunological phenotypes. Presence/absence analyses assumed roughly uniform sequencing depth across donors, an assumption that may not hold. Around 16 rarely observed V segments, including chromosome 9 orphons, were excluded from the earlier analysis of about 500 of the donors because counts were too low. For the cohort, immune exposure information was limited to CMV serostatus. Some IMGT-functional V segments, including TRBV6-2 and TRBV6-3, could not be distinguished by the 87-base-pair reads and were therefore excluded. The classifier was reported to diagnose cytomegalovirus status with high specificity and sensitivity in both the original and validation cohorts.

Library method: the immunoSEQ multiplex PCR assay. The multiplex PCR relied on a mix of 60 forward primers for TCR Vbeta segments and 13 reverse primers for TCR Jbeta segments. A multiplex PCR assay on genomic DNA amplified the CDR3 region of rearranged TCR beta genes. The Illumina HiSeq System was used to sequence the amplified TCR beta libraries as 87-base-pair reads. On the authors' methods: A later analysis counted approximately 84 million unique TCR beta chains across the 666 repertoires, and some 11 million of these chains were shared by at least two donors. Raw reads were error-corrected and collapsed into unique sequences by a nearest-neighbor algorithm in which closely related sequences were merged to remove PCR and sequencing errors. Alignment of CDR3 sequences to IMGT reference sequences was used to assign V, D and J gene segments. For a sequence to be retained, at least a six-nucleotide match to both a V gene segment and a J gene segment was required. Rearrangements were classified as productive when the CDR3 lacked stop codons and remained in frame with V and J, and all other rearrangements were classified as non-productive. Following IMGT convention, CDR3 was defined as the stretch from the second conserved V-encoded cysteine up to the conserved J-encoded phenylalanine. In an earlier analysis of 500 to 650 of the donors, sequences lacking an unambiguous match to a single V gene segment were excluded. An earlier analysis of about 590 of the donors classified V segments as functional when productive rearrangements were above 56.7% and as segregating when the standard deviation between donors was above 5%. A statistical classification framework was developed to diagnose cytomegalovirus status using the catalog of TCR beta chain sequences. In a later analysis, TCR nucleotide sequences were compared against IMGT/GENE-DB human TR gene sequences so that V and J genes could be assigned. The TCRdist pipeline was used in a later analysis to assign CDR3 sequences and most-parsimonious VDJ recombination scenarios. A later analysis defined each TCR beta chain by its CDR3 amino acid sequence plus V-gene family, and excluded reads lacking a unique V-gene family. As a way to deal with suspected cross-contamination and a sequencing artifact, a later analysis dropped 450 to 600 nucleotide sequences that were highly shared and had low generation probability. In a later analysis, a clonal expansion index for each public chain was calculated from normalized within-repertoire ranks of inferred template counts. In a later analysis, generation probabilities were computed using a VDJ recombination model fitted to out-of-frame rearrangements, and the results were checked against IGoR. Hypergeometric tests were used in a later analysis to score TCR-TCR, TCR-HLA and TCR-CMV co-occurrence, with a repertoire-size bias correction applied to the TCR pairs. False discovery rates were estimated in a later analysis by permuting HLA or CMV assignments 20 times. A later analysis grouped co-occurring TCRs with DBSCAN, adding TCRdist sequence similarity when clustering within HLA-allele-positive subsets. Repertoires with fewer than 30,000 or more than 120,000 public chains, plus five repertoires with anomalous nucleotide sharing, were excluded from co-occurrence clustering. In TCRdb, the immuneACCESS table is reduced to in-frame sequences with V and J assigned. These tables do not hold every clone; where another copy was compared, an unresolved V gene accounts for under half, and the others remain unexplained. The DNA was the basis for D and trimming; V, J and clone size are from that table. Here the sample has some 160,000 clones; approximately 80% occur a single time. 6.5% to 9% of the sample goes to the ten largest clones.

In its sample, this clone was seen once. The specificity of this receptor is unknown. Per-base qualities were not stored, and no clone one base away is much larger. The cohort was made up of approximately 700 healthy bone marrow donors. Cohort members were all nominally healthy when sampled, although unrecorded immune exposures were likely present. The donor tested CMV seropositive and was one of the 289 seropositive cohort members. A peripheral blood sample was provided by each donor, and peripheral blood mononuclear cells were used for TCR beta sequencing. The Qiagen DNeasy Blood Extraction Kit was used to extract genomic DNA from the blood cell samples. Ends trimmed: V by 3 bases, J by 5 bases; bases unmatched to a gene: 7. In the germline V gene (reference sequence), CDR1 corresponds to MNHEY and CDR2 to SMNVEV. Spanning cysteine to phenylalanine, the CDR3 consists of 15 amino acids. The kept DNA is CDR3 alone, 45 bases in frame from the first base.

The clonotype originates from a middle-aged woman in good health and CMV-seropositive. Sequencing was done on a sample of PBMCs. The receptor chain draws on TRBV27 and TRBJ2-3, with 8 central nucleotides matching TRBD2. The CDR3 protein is CASSFIAGGIDTQYF. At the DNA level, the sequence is TGTGCCAGCAGTTTTATTGCGGGGGGTATAGATACGCAGTATTTT.